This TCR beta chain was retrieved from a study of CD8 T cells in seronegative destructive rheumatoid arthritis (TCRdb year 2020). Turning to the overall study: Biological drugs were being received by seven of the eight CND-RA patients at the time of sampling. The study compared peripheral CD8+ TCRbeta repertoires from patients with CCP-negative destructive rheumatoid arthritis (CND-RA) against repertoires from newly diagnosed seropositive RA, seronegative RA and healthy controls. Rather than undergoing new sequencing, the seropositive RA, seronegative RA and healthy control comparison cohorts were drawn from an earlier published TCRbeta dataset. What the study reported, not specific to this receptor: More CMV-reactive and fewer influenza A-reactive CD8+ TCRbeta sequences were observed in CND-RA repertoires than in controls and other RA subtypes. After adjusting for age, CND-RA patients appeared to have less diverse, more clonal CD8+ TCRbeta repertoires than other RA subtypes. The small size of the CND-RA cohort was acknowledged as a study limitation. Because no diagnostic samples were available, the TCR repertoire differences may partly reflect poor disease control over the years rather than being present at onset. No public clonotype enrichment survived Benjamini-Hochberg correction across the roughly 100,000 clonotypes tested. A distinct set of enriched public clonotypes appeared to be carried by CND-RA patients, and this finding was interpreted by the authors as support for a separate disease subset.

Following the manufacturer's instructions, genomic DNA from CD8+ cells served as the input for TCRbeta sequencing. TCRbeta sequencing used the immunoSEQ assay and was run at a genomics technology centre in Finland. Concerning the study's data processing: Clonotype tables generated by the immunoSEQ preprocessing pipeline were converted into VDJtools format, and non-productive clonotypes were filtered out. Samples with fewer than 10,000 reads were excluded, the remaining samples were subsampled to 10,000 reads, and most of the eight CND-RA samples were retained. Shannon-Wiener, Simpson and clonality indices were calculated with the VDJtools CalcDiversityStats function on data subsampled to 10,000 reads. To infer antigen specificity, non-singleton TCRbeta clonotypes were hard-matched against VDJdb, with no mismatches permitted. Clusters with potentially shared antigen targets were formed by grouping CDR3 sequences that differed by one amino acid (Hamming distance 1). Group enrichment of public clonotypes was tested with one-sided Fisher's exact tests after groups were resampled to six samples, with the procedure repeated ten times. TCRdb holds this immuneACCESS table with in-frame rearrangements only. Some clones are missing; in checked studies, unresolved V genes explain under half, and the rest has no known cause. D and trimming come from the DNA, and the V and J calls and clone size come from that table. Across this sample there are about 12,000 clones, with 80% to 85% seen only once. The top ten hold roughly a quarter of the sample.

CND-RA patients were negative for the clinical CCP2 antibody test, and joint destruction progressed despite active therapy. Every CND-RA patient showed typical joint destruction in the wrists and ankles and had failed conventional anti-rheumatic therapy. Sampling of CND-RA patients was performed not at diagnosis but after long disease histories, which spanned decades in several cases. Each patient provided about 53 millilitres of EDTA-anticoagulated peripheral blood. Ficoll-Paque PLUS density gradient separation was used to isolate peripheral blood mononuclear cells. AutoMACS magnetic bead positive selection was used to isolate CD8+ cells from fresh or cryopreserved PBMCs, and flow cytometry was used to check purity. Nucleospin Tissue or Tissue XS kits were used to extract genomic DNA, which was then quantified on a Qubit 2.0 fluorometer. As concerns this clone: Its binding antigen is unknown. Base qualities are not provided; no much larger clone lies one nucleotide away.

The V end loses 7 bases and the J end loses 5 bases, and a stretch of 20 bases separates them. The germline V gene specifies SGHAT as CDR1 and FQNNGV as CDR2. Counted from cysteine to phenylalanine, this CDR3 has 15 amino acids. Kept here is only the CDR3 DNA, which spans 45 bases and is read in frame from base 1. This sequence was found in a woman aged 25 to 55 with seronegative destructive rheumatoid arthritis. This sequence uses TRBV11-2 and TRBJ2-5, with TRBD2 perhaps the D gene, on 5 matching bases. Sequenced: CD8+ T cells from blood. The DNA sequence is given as TGTGCCAGCAAAGTAGGAGACCTAGCCGCCGAGACCCAGTACTTC. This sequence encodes CASKVGDLAAETQYF.